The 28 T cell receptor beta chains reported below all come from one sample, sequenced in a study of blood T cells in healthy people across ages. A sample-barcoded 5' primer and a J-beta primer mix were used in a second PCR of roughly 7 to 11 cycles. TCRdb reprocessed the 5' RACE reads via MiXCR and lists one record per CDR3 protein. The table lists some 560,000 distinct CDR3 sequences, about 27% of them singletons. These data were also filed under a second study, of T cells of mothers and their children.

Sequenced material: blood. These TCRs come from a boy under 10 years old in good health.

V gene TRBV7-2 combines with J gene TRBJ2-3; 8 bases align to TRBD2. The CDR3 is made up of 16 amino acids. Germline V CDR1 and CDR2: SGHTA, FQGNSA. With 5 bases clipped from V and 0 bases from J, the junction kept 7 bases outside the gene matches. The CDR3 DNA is TGTGCCAGCAGCCCCCGGCGGGGGGCTAGCACAGATACGCAGTATTTT. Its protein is CASSPRRGASTDTQYF.

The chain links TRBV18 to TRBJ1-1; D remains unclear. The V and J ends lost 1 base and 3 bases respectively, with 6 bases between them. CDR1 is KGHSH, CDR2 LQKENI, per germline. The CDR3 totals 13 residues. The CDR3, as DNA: TGTGCCAGCTCACCACTCAGAGACACTGAAGCTTTCTTT. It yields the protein CASSPLRDTEAFF.

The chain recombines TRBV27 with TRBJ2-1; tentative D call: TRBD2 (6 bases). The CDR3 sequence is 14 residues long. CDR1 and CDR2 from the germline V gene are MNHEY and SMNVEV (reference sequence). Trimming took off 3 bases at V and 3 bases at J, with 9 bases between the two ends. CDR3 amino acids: CASSFAGLYNEQFF. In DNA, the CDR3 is TGTGCCAGCAGTTTCGCGGGACTCTACAATGAGCAGTTCTTC.

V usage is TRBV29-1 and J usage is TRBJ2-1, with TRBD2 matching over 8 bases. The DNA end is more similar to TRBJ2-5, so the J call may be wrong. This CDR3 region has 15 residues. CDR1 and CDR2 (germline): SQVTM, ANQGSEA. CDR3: CSVGDIAGWGETQYF. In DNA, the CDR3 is TGCAGCGTTGGGGACATAGCGGGATGGGGAGAGACCCAGTACTTC.

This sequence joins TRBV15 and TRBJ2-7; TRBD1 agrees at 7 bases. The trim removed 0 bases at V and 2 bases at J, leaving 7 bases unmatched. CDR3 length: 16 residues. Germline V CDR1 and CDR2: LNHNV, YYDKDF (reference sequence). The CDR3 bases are TGTGCCACCAGCAGAGATAAGACAGGGTTTCCCTACGAGCAGTACTTC. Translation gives CATSRDKTGFPYEQYF. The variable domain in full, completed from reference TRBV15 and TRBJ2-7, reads DAMVIQNPRYQVTQFGKPVTLSCSQTLNHNVMYWYQQKSSQAPKLLFHYYDKDFNNEADTPDNFQSRRPNTSFCFLDIRSPGLGDTAMYLCATSRDKTGFPYEQYFGPGTRLTVT.

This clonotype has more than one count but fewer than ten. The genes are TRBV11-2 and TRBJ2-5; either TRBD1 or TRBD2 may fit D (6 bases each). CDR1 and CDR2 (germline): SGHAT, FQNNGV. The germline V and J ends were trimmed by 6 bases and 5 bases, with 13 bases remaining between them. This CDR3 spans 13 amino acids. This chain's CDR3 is CASRRGDMETQYF. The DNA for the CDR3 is TGTGCCAGCAGGAGGGGGGATATGGAGACCCAGTACTTC.

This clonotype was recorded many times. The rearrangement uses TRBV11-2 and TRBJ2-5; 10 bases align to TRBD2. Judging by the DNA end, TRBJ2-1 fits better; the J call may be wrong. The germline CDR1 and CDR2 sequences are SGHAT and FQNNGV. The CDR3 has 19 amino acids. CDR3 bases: TGTGCCAGCAGCTCCCCGGGGGGAGCGGGGGGGTCGTTCTACAATGAGCAGTTCTTC. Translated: CASSSPGGAGGSFYNEQFF.

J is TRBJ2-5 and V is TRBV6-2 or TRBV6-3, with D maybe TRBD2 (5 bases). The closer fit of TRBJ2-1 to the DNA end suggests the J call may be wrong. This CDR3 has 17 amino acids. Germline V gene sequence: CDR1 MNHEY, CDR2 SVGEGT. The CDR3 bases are TGTGCCAGCAGTTACCGGTTATCCAGCGGCCACCCCAATGAGCAGTTCTTC. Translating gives CASSYRLSSGHPNEQFF.

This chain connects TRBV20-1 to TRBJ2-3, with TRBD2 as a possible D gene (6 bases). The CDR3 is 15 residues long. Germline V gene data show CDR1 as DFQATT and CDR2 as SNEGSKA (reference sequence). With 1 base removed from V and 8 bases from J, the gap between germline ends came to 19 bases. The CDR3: CSARVKAGSLVTQYF. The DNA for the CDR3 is TGCAGTGCTAGAGTGAAGGCCGGGAGCTTGGTTACGCAGTATTTT.

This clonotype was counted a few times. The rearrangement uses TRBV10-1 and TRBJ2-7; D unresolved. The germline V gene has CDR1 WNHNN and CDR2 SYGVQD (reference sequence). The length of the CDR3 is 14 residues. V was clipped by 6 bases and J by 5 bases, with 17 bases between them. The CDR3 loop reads CASSLGRIDDEQYF. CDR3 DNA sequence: TGCGCCAGCAGCCTCGGACGGATAGACGACGAGCAGTACTTC.

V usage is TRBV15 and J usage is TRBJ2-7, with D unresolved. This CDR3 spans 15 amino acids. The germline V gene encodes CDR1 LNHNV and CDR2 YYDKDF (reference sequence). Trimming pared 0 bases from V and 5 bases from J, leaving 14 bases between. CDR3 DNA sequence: TGTGCCACCAGCAGAGATCGTGACCGTTCGAACGAGCAGTACTTC. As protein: CATSRDRDRSNEQYF. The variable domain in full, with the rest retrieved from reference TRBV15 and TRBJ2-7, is DAMVIQNPRYQVTQFGKPVTLSCSQTLNHNVMYWYQQKSSQAPKLLFHYYDKDFNNEADTPDNFQSRRPNTSFCFLDIRSPGLGDTAMYLCATSRDRDRSNEQYFGPGTRLTVT.

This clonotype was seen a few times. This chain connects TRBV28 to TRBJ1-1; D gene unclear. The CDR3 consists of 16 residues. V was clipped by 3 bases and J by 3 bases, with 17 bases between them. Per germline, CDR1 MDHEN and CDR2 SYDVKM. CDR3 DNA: TGTGCCAGCAGTTTTAGGGTTGGGCAGGCCGACACTGAAGCTTTCTTT. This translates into CASSFRVGQADTEAFF.

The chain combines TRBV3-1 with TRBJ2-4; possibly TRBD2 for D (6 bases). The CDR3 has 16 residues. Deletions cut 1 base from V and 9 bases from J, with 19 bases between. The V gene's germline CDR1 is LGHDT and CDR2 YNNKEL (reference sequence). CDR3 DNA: TGTGCCAGCAGCCAAGTAGCGGCGGGCAGGGAAGGCATTCAGTACTTC. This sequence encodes CASSQVAAGREGIQYF.

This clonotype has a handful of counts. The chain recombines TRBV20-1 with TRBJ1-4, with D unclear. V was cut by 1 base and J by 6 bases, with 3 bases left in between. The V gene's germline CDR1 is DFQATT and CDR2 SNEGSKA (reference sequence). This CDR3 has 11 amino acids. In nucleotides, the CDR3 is TGCAGTGCTAGAGGCCATGAAAAACTGTTTTTT. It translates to CSARGHEKLFF.

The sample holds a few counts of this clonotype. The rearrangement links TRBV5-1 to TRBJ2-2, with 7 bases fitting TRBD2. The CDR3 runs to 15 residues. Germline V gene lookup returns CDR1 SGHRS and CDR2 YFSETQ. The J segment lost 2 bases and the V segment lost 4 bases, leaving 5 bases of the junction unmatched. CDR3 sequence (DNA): TGCGCCAGCAGCCTAGCAGCGGGAAACACCGGGGAGCTGTTTTTT. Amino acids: CASSLAAGNTGELFF.

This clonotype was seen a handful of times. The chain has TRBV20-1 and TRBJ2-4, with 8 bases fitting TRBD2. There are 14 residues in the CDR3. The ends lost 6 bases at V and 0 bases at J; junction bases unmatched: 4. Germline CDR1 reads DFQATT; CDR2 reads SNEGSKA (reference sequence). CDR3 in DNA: TGCAGTGCCTTAGCGGGACTAGCCAAAAACATTCAGTACTTC. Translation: CSALAGLAKNIQYF.

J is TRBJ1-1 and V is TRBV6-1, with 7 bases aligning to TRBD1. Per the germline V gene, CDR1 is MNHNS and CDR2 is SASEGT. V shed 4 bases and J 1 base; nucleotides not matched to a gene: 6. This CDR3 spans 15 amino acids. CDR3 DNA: TGTGCCAGCAGTGCCAGACAGGGACAGAACACTGAAGCTTTCTTT. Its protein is CASSARQGQNTEAFF.

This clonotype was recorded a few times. The CDR3 is CASSLITRDEQYF. The CDR3 region has the DNA TGTGCCAGCAGCCTCATCACACGGGACGAGCAGTACTTC. The V call is TRBV6-6, the J call TRBJ2-7; D not resolved. This CDR3 is built from 13 residues. Germline CDR1 reads MNHNY; CDR2 reads SVGAGI (reference sequence). V gave up 6 bases and J gave up 5 bases, with 14 bases separating them.

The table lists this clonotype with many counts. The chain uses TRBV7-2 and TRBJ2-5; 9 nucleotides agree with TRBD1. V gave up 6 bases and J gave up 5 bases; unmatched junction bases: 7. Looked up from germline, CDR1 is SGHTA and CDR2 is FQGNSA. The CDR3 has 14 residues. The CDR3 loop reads CASSSGQGGETQYF. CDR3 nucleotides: TGTGCCAGCAGTTCGGGACAGGGAGGCGAGACCCAGTACTTC.

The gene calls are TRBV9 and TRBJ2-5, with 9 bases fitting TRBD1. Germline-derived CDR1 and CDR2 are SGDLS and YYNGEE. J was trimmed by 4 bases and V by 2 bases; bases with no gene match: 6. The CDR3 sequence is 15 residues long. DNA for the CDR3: TGTGCCAGCAGCGTCTCCGGACAGGGGAGAGAGACCCAGTACTTC. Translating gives CASSVSGQGRETQYF. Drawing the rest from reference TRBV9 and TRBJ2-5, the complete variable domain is DSGVTQTPKHLITATGQRVTLRCSPRSGDLSVYWYQQSLDQGLQFLIQYYNGEERAKGNILERFSAQQFPDLHSELNLSSLELGDSALYFCASSVSGQGRETQYFGPGTRLLVL.

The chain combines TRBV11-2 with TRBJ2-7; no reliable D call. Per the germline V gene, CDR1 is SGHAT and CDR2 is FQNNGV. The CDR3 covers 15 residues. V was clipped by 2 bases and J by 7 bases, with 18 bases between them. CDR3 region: CASSLNTGTGGEQYF. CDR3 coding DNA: TGTGCCAGCAGCTTAAATACTGGCACGGGTGGGGAGCAGTACTTC.

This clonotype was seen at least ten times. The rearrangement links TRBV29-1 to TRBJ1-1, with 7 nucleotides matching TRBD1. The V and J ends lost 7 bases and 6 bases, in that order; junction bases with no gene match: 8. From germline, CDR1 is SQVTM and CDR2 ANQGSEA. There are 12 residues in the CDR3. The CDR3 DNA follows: TGCAGCGCTTACCCCGACAGGGCTGAAGCTTTCTTT. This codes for CSAYPDRAEAFF.

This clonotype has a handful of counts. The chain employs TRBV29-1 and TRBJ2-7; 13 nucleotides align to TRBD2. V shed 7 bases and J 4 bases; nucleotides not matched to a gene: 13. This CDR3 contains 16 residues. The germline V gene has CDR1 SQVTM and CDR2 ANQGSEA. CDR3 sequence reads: CSAVLAGGPRRYEQYF. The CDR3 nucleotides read TGCAGCGCAGTACTAGCGGGAGGGCCTAGGAGATACGAGCAGTACTTC.

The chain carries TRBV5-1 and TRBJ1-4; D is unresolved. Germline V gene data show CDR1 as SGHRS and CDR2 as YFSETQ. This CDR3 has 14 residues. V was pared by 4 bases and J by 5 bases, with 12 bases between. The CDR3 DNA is TGCGCCAGCAGCGCATTCGATGGAAATGAAAAACTGTTTTTT. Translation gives CASSAFDGNEKLFF.

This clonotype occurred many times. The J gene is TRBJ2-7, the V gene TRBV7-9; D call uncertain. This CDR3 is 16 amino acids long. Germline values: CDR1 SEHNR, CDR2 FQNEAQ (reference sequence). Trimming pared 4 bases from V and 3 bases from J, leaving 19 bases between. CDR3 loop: CASSSYVGGSNYEQYF. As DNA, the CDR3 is TGTGCCAGCAGCTCTTACGTCGGCGGTTCAAACTACGAGCAGTACTTC.

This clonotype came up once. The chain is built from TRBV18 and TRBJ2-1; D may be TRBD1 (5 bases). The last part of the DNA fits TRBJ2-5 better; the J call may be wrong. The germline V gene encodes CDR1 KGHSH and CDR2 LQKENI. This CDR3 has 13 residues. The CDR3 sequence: CASSGALQETQYF. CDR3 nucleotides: TGTGCCAGCTCAGGGGCGCTCCAAGAGACCCAGTACTTC.

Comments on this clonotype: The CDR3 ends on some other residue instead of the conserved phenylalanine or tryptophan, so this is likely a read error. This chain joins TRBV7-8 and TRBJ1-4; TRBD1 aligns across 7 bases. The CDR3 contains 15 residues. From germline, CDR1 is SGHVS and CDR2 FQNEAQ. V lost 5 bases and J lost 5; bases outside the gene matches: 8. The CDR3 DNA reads TGTGCCAGCAGCCCAGGACAGGCCTCGAATGAAAAACTGTTTTGT. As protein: CASSPGQASNEKLFC.

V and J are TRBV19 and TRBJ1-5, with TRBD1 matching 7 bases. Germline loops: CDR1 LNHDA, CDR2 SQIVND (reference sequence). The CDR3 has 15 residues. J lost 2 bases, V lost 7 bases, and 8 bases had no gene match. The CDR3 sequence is CASTQTGDGNQPQHF. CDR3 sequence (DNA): TGTGCCAGTACCCAAACAGGGGATGGCAATCAGCCCCAGCATTTT. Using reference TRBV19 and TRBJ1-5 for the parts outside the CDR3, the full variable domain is DGGITQSPKYLFRKEGQNVTLSCEQNLNHDAMYWYRQDPGQGLRLIYYSQIVNDFQKGDIAEGYSVSREKKESFPLTVTSAQKNPTAFYLCASTQTGDGNQPQHFGDGTRLSIL.